A single sample gave rise to the 31 T cell receptor beta chains below, sequenced in a study of blood T cells in healthy people across ages. It was with a sample-barcoded 5' primer and a J-beta primer mix that a second PCR of roughly 7 to 12 cycles was run. One entry per CDR3 protein results from TCRdb running MiXCR on the 5' RACE reads. Of a few hundred thousand distinct CDR3 sequences listed, approximately 25% are singletons. The specimen sequenced was blood. The origin of the receptors is a woman between 65 and 79 years old in good health.

This clonotype occurred a few times. The V and J genes are TRBV12-3 or TRBV12-4 and TRBJ2-5, with D perhaps given as TRBD1 or TRBD2 (5 bases each). The CDR3 is made up of 15 amino acids. Between the trimmed V and J ends, which lost 3 bases and 6 bases, there was a span of 17 bases. The CDR3: CASSFRDRQPQTQYF. The CDR3 coding sequence is TGTGCCAGCAGTTTCAGGGACCGCCAGCCTCAGACCCAGTACTTC.

At least ten counts were recorded for this clonotype. The chain carries TRBV5-1 and TRBJ2-5, with 10 nucleotides matching TRBD1. In germline, CDR1 is SGHRS, CDR2 YFSETQ. This CDR3 is 16 amino acids long. The trim removed 0 bases at V and 4 bases at J, leaving 6 bases unmatched. CDR3 protein: CASSLAGTGEGETQYF. The CDR3 DNA reads TGCGCCAGCAGCTTGGCCGGGACAGGGGAGGGAGAGACCCAGTACTTC. Using reference TRBV5-1 and TRBJ2-5 for the parts outside the CDR3, the full variable domain is KAGVTQTPRYLIKTRGQQVTLSCSPISGHRSVSWYQQTPGQGLQFLFEYFSETQRNKGNFPGRFSGRQFSNSRSEMNVSTLELGDSALYLCASSLAGTGEGETQYFGPGTRLLVL.

Note on this clonotype: This CDR3 is missing its conserved last phenylalanine or tryptophan, likely due to a read error. The chain couples TRBV7-2 to TRBJ2-4; perhaps TRBD2 as D (5 bases). The ends were cut back, 2 bases at V and 3 bases at J, with 11 bases in the middle. Germline CDR1 is SGHTA and CDR2 is FQGNSA. There are 15 residues in the CDR3. The CDR3 is CASSLPSAGKNIQYL. CDR3 nucleotides: TGTGCCAGCAGCTTACCATCGGCGGGCAAAAACATTCAGTACCTC.

This chain connects TRBV29-1 to TRBJ1-5; D is undetermined. CDR1 and CDR2 (germline): SQVTM, ANQGSEA. With 7 bases removed from V and 3 bases from J, the gap between germline ends came to 13 bases. This CDR3 comprises 13 residues. The CDR3 coding sequence is TGCAGCGCGGCCCCAGCACACAATCAGCCCCAGCATTTT. This encodes CSAAPAHNQPQHF.

The chain couples TRBV7-9 to TRBJ2-7, with TRBD2 as a possible D gene (6 bases). This CDR3 has 15 amino acids. Germline values: CDR1 SEHNR, CDR2 FQNEAQ (reference sequence). Deletions cut 4 bases from V and 6 bases from J, with 19 bases between. The CDR3 region has the DNA TGTGCCAGCAGCTCCGGGGGAGGTTTGAATTCCGAGCAGTACTTC. Translating gives CASSSGGGLNSEQYF.

This clonotype was found many times. The chain links TRBV29-1 to TRBJ1-2; D is possibly TRBD1 (5 bases). Trimming stripped 6 bases from V and 3 bases from J, with 14 bases between. There are 13 residues in the CDR3. Germline CDR1 is SQVTM and CDR2 is ANQGSEA. CDR3 amino acids: CSVTLRVDYGYTF. DNA of the CDR3: TGCAGCGTGACCCTCAGGGTCGACTATGGCTACACCTTC.

This clonotype was seen only a few times. The rearrangement joins TRBV25-1 to TRBJ1-3, with D tentatively TRBD1 (6 bases). Trimming removed 7 bases at V and 3 bases at J, with 19 bases between. The CDR3 spans 16 residues. The germline V gene has CDR1 MGHDK and CDR2 SYGVNS. CDR3 amino acids: CASTNSGGGHGNTIYF. Written as DNA, the CDR3 is TGTGCCAGCACTAACAGCGGGGGCGGACATGGAAACACCATATATTTT.

A note on this clonotype: The junction and the germline gene differ at one end; a read error may be behind it. This chain uses TRBV11-2 with TRBJ2-2; possible D gene TRBD2, 6 bases. The CDR3 is 15 amino acids. CDR1 and CDR2 (germline): SGHAT, FQNNGV. In DNA form, the CDR3 reads TGTGCCAGCAGCTTTGGGGGAGCGAACACCGGGGGGCTGTTTTTT. Translation gives CASSFGGANTGGLFF. The full variable domain, rest sourced from reference TRBV11-2 and TRBJ2-2, is EAGVAQSPRYKIIEKRQSVAFWCNPISGHATLYWYQQILGQGPKLLIQFQNNGVVDDSQLPKDRFSAERLKGVDSTLKIQPAKLEDSAVYLCASSFGGANTGGLFFGEGSRLTVL.

The V call is TRBV12-3 or TRBV12-4, the J call TRBJ1-5, with D uncertain. V dropped 4 bases and J dropped 1 base, with 11 bases sitting between them. The length of the CDR3 is 15 residues. In DNA form, the CDR3 reads TGTGCCAGCAGTTCTTCTGACACCAGCAATCAGCCCCAGCATTTT. Protein sequence: CASSSSDTSNQPQHF.

The chain joins TRBV5-1 to TRBJ2-1; no reliable D call. The CDR3 length is 13 residues. Germline CDR1 reads SGHRS; CDR2 reads YFSETQ. Trimming took 6 bases from V and 9 from J, leaving 16 bases between them. The CDR3: CASNPGRTIEQFF. CDR3 nucleotides: TGCGCCAGCAACCCTGGCCGCACGATTGAGCAGTTCTTC.

The V gene is TRBV4-2, the J gene TRBJ2-5; 9 bases match TRBD2. With the DNA end fitting TRBJ2-1 better, the J assignment may be wrong. The CDR3 has 16 residues. Germline lookup yields CDR1 LGHNA and CDR2 YNFKEQ. The DNA for the CDR3 is TGTGCCAGCAGCTCCCCGACTAGCGGTCTCTACAATGAGCAGTTCTTC. It specifies CASSSPTSGLYNEQFF.

This chain connects TRBV27 to TRBJ2-3; TRBD1 aligns across 11 bases. The CDR3 is made up of 16 amino acids. Germline CDR1 reads MNHEY; CDR2 reads SMNVEV (reference sequence). The ends lost 5 bases at V and 7 bases at J; junction bases unmatched: 11. CDR3 in amino acids: CASSVLTGTGGNTQYF. In nucleotides, the CDR3 is TGTGCCAGCAGTGTATTAACCGGGACAGGGGGAAATACGCAGTATTTT.

CDR3 coding DNA: TGCGCCAGCAGCTTAAGGGGACAGGGCGACAACATTCAGTACTTC. Protein: CASSLRGQGDNIQYF. This chain connects TRBV5-1 to TRBJ2-4; 9 bases line up with TRBD1. The germline V gene encodes CDR1 SGHRS and CDR2 YFSETQ. Losses at the gene ends were 2 bases for V and 7 bases for J; bases not matched to a gene: 7. The CDR3 consists of 15 residues.

The DNA for the CDR3 is TGTGCCAGCGTGGGACTAGCGGGATTCAGACATTCCTACGAGCAGTACTTC. This gives the protein CASVGLAGFRHSYEQYF. The gene calls are TRBV11-2 and TRBJ2-5; 13 bases align to TRBD2. Gene TRBJ2-7 matches the end of the DNA better, so the J call may be wrong. The CDR3 is 17 amino acids. CDR1 is SGHAT and CDR2 is FQNNGV in the germline V gene.

V and J are TRBV5-1 and TRBJ2-7, with D possibly being TRBD2 (6 bases). This CDR3 is 15 amino acids long. V was shortened by 3 bases and J by 7 bases, with 20 bases between the two germline ends. Germline lookup yields CDR1 SGHRS and CDR2 YFSETQ. DNA of the CDR3: TGCGCCAGCAGCTCCCTGCGGGGAACGGTCGATGAGCAGTACTTC. It translates to CASSSLRGTVDEQYF.

The chain uses TRBV28 and TRBJ2-1; TRBD1 agrees at 8 bases. Unmatched junction bases numbered 8, after V lost 6 bases and J lost 10 bases. The CDR3 is 13 amino acids. CDR1 is MDHEN and CDR2 is SYDVKM in the germline V gene. CDR3 loop: CASRLQGGEEQFF. CDR3 sequence (DNA): TGTGCCAGCAGACTACAGGGGGGTGAGGAGCAGTTCTTC. The entire variable domain, with the rest obtained from reference TRBV28 and TRBJ2-1, is as follows: DVKVTQSSRYLVKRTGEKVFLECVQDMDHENMFWYRQDPGLGLRLIYFSYDVKMKEKGDIPEGYSVSREKKERFSLILESASTNQTSMYLCASRLQGGEEQFFGPGTRLTVL.

The chain carries TRBV5-1 and TRBJ1-1; a weak D match, TRBD1 (5 bases). V dropped 2 bases and J dropped 6 bases, with 17 bases sitting between them. Germline V lookup: CDR1 SGHRS, CDR2 YFSETQ. The CDR3 is 15 residues long. The CDR3 sequence: CASSFTGRSTSEAFF. The DNA of the CDR3 is TGCGCCAGCAGCTTTACAGGACGGTCTACTTCTGAAGCTTTCTTT.

The rearrangement links TRBV25-1 to TRBJ1-2, with a tentative D call TRBD1 (5 bases). Trimming removed 4 bases at V and 0 bases at J, with 15 bases between. CDR3 length: 16 amino acids. In germline, CDR1 is MGHDK, CDR2 SYGVNS. In DNA, the CDR3 is TGTGCCAGCAGTGGAGAAGGGGCCGGTGCTAACTATGGCTACACCTTC. Translated, it gives CASSGEGAGANYGYTF.

The chain has TRBV30 and TRBJ2-4, with D uncertain. V gave up 0 bases and J gave up 0 bases, with 6 bases separating them. The CDR3 sequence is 14 residues long. Per germline, CDR1 GTSNPN and CDR2 SVGIG (reference sequence). DNA of the CDR3: TGTGCCTGGAGTGTAGGGCTAGCCAAAAACATTCAGTACTTC. This encodes CAWSVGLAKNIQYF.

This chain links TRBV2 with TRBJ2-2, with 7 bases aligning to TRBD2. V lost 4 bases to trimming and J lost 6 bases; unmatched junction nucleotides: 2. CDR1 is SNHLY and CDR2 is FYNNEI in the germline V gene. CDR3 length: 13 residues. CDR3 sequence: CASSAGGSGELFF. The CDR3 DNA sequence: TGTGCCAGCAGTGCCGGGGGGTCCGGGGAGCTGTTTTTT.

Details on this clonotype: Germline and junction disagree at one end, which may indicate a read error. The V gene is TRBV4-3, the J gene TRBJ2-5; TRBD2 agrees at 7 bases. The end of the DNA is better explained by TRBJ2-1, so the J call may be wrong. This CDR3 has 15 residues. The germline gives CDR1 LGHNA, CDR2 YSLEER. Here the CDR3 reads CASGQAGTSGTEQFF. The CDR3 DNA is TGCGCCAGCGGCCAAGCGGGGACGAGCGGTACTGAGCAGTTCTTC.

This clonotype was counted only a few times. The genes are TRBV20-1 and TRBJ2-1, with 8 bases matching TRBD2. The CDR3 is made up of 15 amino acids. Germline-derived CDR1 and CDR2 are DFQATT and SNEGSKA (reference sequence). Trimming took 0 bases from V and 3 from J; bases not matched to a gene: 4. As DNA, the CDR3 is TGCAGTGCTAGAGATCCCGGGGGGGACTACAATGAGCAGTTCTTC. Translation gives CSARDPGGDYNEQFF.

J is TRBJ2-3 and V is TRBV29-1; 9 nucleotides line up with TRBD1. Germline lookup yields CDR1 SQVTM and CDR2 ANQGSEA. The CDR3 length is 16 residues. The V gene end was trimmed by 3 bases and the J gene end by 4 bases; junction bases not matched to a gene: 11. The CDR3 nucleotides are TGCAGCGTTGAGCCTTGGGACAGGGAGTATGCAGATACGCAGTATTTT. This gives the protein CSVEPWDREYADTQYF.

This clonotype appeared a few times. This chain connects TRBV20-1 to TRBJ2-5; a possible D gene is TRBD2 (5 bases). The J call is in doubt because the DNA end fits TRBJ2-1 better. Germline-derived CDR1 and CDR2 are DFQATT and SNEGSKA (reference sequence). The CDR3 is made up of 13 amino acids. CDR3 coding DNA: TGCAGTGCTAGGGATTCCAGGAGGCATGAGCAGTTCTTC. It is translated as CSARDSRRHEQFF.

This clonotype was seen only a few times. The chain is built from TRBV7-9 and TRBJ1-4; 7 bases align to TRBD1. The CDR3 totals 15 residues. V shed 6 bases, J shed 3 bases, and the junction held 7 bases outside the gene matches. The germline CDR1 and CDR2 sequences are SEHNR and FQNEAQ (reference sequence). CDR3 amino acids: CASSQGGRANEKLFF. The CDR3 DNA reads TGTGCCAGCAGTCAAGGGGGCAGAGCTAATGAAAAACTGTTTTTT.

This clonotype was recorded at least ten times. The chain joins TRBV5-5 to TRBJ2-5; no definite D call. Trimming left V 0 bases short and J 1 base short, with 7 bases between. CDR1 SGHKS and CDR2 YYEKEE come from the germline V gene (reference sequence). This CDR3 is 14 amino acids long. The CDR3 nucleotides read TGTGCCAGCAGCTTGGTTCAGATCCAAGAGACCCAGTACTTC. As protein: CASSLVQIQETQYF. The whole variable domain, remainder taken from reference TRBV5-5 and TRBJ2-5, is DAGVTQSPTHLIKTRGQQVTLRCSPISGHKSVSWYQQVLGQGPQFIFQYYEKEERGRGNFPDRFSARQFPNYSSELNVNALLLGDSALYLCASSLVQIQETQYFGPGTRLLVL.

The V gene is TRBV20-1, the J gene TRBJ1-3; D perhaps matches TRBD1 (5 bases). This CDR3 is 12 amino acids long. V was clipped by 4 bases and J by 5 bases, with 9 bases between them. Looked up from germline, CDR1 is DFQATT and CDR2 is SNEGSKA (reference sequence). The CDR3 loop is CSAMGPRNTIYF. The CDR3 DNA follows: TGCAGTGCTATGGGACCTCGAAACACCATATATTTT.

The V and J genes are TRBV12-3 or TRBV12-4 and TRBJ2-1; D may be TRBD2 (6 bases). The ends were cut back, 3 bases at V and 10 bases at J, with 19 bases in the middle. The CDR3 is 15 amino acids. The CDR3 DNA reads as TGTGCCAGCAGTTTTAATGGCGGGGTTCCCGACGAGCAGTTCTTC. Amino acids: CASSFNGGVPDEQFF.

V is TRBV7-2 and J is TRBJ2-3, with D perhaps assigned TRBD1 or TRBD2 (5 bases each). The CDR3 runs to 19 residues. Trimming stripped 0 bases from V and 0 bases from J, with 19 bases between. CDR1 is SGHTA and CDR2 is FQGNSA in the germline V gene. The CDR3 region has the DNA TGTGCCAGCAGCTTAGCCGGGACCATCTCTTTTTCTAGCACAGATACGCAGTATTTT. This gives the protein CASSLAGTISFSSTDTQYF.

The V call is TRBV24-1, the J call TRBJ2-1; 13 nucleotides match TRBD2. In germline, CDR1 is KGHDR, CDR2 SFDVKD. CDR3 size: 18 residues. The trim removed 0 bases at V and 2 bases at J, leaving 3 bases unmatched. DNA for the CDR3: TGTGCCACCAGTGATTTGAAAACTAGCGGGGGGGCCTACAATGAGCAGTTCTTC. Translation: CATSDLKTSGGAYNEQFF.

The chain has TRBV9 and TRBJ2-5; no definite D call. The J call may be in error: the DNA end matches TRBJ2-7 better. The CDR3 sequence is 14 residues long. CDR1 and CDR2 from the germline V gene are SGDLS and YYNGEE. Written as DNA, the CDR3 is TGTGCCAGCAGCGCGAGATTCAACTCCTACGAGCAGTACTTC. The encoded protein is CASSARFNSYEQYF.